This T cell receptor beta chain comes out of a study of blood T cell repertoires in COVID-19. Overall study: The cDNA or gDNA used as material had been derived from T cells, B-cell-depleted T cells, or PBMCs.

Germline V gene lookup returns CDR1 SQVTM and CDR2 ANQGSEA. This CDR3 region has 13 residues. V dropped 3 bases and J dropped 4; count of bases not matched to a gene: 2. Original processing methods: Estimated nucleated cell counts came from reference gene primer amplification. Sequencing was performed with immunoSEQ multiplex PCR; in TCRdb, only in-frame clones are kept and a portion is missing. Clone size and V and J calls were adopted from that table, with D and trimming inferred from the DNA. The sample contains hundreds of thousands of clones, over 80% of which appear only once. Sequencing used peripheral blood. This chain connects TRBV29-1 to TRBJ2-3, with 9 bases that match TRBD1. The sequence was collected from a young woman with acute or convalescent COVID-19. The CDR3 spells CSVERTGADTQYF. The CDR3 bases are TGCAGCGTTGAGAGGACAGGGGCAGATACGCAGTATTTT.